The T cell receptor (beta chain) under discussion was sequenced for a study of shared clonotypes between healthy human individuals (dated by TCRdb to between 2020 and 2021). With regard to the full study: A couple of women and a few men aged 18 to 49 years were included in the cohort. For each donor, three plates each were used for CD4 naive and CD4 memory, two plates were used for CD8 naive, and one plate was used for CD8 memory. To estimate repertoire size and how much clonotype sharing occurs between individuals, the study deeply sequenced the blood TCR repertoires of a handful of healthy adults. Different laboratories and diverse techniques were used to prepare libraries and sequence TCR repertoires, to increase sequencing depth and limit assay-specific biases. Each donor's leukapheresis produced roughly between about 0.9 and 9.5 billion PBMCs.

CD8 naive samples consisted of CD45RO-negative cells that were positively selected for CCR7, yielding a CD45RA+CCR7+ population without TemRA cells. The donors were healthy, HIV-negative adults with no recently reported acute infections or vaccinations. Every donor was a Caucasian adult residing in Nashville, Tennessee, USA. Blood was collected by leukapheresis, and PBMCs were isolated by Ficoll-Histopaque density gradient centrifugation and then cryopreserved in liquid nitrogen vapor phase. Analytical flow cytometry was used to check the purity and quantity of every magnetically sorted T cell population. Genomic DNA was isolated from every sorted fraction and measured by UV absorbance on a Nanodrop 2000c. Using the deep immunoSEQ assay, TCR CDR3 regions were amplified from genomic DNA by multiplex PCR. For each cell subset, the extracted genomic DNA was distributed evenly across all wells of several immunoSEQ 96-well plates, and each plate served as one replicate. Each replicate PCR for sorted subsets received about 210 ng genomic DNA, equal to about 30,000 T cell genomes. The purified libraries were quantified using a Qubit 3.0 fluorometer, sized with a Bioanalyzer 2100, and then quantified again using the KAPA Library Quantification kit. Every immunoSEQ 96-well plate was sequenced on a dedicated single-read 150-cycle Illumina NextSeq 550 flow cell. Under the source paper's analysis protocol: Because the immunoSEQ output included only junctional sequences and no quality scores, the filtering could not be the same as the filtering used for full-length reads. Sequences were annotated with PyIR, a Python wrapper for IgBLAST v1.9, using IMGT germline references to assign V/J genes and CDR3. Any read was removed if the V/J assignment was weak (E-value above 1e-6), the CDR3 was missing, or the read contained stop codons, out-of-frame junctions, or ambiguous translated residues. V3J clonotypes were defined as sequences sharing the same inferred V gene, J gene, and CDR3 amino acid sequence. The percentage overlap between two repertoires was calculated by dividing the number of shared unique clonotypes by the size of the smaller repertoire. Repertoire richness was assessed with RTK rarefaction, the Chao1 estimator, and Recon v2.1 estimates of unobserved clonotypes. Generation probabilities for all TCRbeta clonotypes obtained by the gDNA method from a handful of donors were computed using OLGA. Here the immuneACCESS table is served through TCRdb, limited to in-frame sequences with V and J called. Missing clones are a known gap in these copies; in checked studies unresolved V genes cover under half, and the rest lacks a known reason. Clone size and V and J calls were adopted from that table, with D and trimming inferred from the DNA. The sample profile shows under 700,000 clones; approximately 96% of them were found once. The top ten clonotypes cover approximately 0.12% of the sample.

In the case of this clone: Its antigen is still unknown. There are no base qualities to consult, and no much larger clone falls within one base.

The investigation overall reported the following: Because the study included a small number of donors, the genetic and exposure-history diversity represented was limited. Sharing across a few donors was observed for about 5% of naive CD4, over 3% of naive CD8, 2.3% of memory CD4, and about 0.39% of memory CD8 clonotypes. Pairwise subsampling led to the expectation that sequencing depth would affect the degree of clonotype sharing among donors. Incomplete sequencing was indicated by rarefaction of sorted-subset datasets, despite the large sequencing depth. Higher generation probabilities were observed for clonotypes shared by all four sorted-subset donors than for non-shared clonotypes. Estimated clonotype richness was generally larger for naive than for memory subsets. Sampling was restricted to blood, and TCR repertoires in tissues likely differ from the TCR repertoires found in blood.

Measured from the cysteine to the phenylalanine, the CDR3 is 12 residues long. Only the CDR3 DNA is retained, 36 bases long and in frame from the first base. CDR1 and CDR2 are read off the germline V gene (reference sequence) as LNHNV and YYDKDF. The V and J ends are trimmed by 4 bases and 5 bases, leaving 8 bases between them. The sequenced material came from naive CD8+ T cells sorted from blood. The sample's cell subset or site label is to be understood as: CD45RA+CCR7+. The receptor's source is a woman aged 30 to 39 in good health. The chain joins TRBV15 to TRBJ1-1, with the D segment identity uncertain. The CDR3 region has the sequence CATSIKTTEAFF. At the DNA level, the sequence is TGTGCCACCAGCATCAAAACTACTGAAGCTTTCTTT.